The clone carrying this TCR beta chain was seen just once. Antigen: not known. Only in-frame clones appear in the TCRdb table, and some are missing; sequencing was by immunoSEQ multiplex PCR. The sample lists some 170,000 clones; around nine tenths were seen once. This record belongs to a study of cytomegalovirus exposure and HLA in healthy donors. Study in general: The 90 to 150 validation repertoires matched the approximately 700 first-cohort repertoires in platform, a later analysis reported. Study-wide findings and caveats: Cytomegalovirus association was assigned to 170 or so TCR beta chains. A subsequent analysis found that TCR clusters from the first cohort also tended to co-occur in the 120 or so validation repertoires, with approximately 95% of cluster scores above 0.

This CDR3 has 15 residues. CDR1 and CDR2 from the germline V gene are MNHEY and SMNVEV (reference sequence). The V segment lost 0 bases and the J segment 9 bases; nucleotides outside the gene matches: 1. The V and J genes are TRBV27 and TRBJ1-6; 11 bases are shared with TRBD1. Sequencing was done on a sample of PBMCs. The sequence was collected from a woman aged 25 to 39 in good health and CMV-seronegative. CDR3 bases: TGTGCCAGCAGTTTATCCGGGACAGGGGGTTCACCCCTCCACTTT. Protein: CASSLSGTGGSPLHF.